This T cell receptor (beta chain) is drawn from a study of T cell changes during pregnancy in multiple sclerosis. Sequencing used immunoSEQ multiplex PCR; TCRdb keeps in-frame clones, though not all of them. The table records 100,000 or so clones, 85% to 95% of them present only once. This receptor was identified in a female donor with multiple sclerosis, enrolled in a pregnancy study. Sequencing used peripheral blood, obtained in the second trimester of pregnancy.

The CDR3 protein is CASSLDPGQPNEKLFF. DNA for the CDR3: TGTGCCAGCAGCTTGGACCCGGGACAGCCGAATGAAAAACTGTTTTTT. The chain uses TRBV11-1 and TRBJ1-4; TRBD1 matches 7 bases. The germline CDR1 and CDR2 sequences are SGHAT and FQDESV (reference sequence). V shed 3 bases and J 5 bases; nucleotides not matched to a gene: 9. The CDR3 sequence is 16 residues long.